This entry concerns a single TCR beta chain. The sample originates from a study of blood T cell repertoires in COVID-19. On the study more broadly: Researchers got acute and convalescent COVID-19 samples from the United States, Italy and Spain.

Authors' methods: Amplification from reference gene primers served as the basis for estimated nucleated cell counts. Clones were sequenced by immunoSEQ multiplex PCR, and TCRdb holds only the in-frame ones, with some missing. V and J calls and clone size come straight from that table; D and trimming were deduced from the DNA. Of 75,000 to 95,000 clones in the sample, about 71% are singletons; the top ten hold about 22%. The origin of this receptor is a woman aged 55-70 years in a cohort sampled during active or convalescent COVID-19. Sequencing input: peripheral blood.

CDR3 loop: CAAERRAKTGNQETQYF. CDR3 in DNA: TGTGCCGCAGAGAGACGGGCGAAGACAGGGAACCAAGAGACCCAGTACTTC. V is TRBV28 and J is TRBJ2-5; 7 bases line up with TRBD1. The germline gives CDR1 MDHEN, CDR2 SYDVKM. The V and J ends lost 11 bases and 0 bases, in that order; junction bases with no gene match: 18. The CDR3 loop spans 17 amino acids. Drawing the rest from reference TRBV28 and TRBJ2-5, the complete variable domain is DVKVTQSSRYLVKRTGEKVFLECVQDMDHENMFWYRQDPGLGLRLIYFSYDVKMKEKGDIPEGYSVSREKKERFSLILESASTNQTSMYLCAAERRAKTGNQETQYFGPGTRLLVL.